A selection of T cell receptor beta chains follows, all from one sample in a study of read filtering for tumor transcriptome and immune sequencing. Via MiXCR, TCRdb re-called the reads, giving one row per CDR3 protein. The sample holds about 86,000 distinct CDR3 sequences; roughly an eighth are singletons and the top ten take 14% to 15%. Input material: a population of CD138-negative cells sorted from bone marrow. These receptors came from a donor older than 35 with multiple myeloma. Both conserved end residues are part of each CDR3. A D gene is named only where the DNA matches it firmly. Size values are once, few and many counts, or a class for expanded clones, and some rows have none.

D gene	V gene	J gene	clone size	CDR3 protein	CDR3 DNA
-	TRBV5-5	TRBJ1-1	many	CASTPLGGIGPEAFF	TGTGCCAGCACCCCACTCGGGGGAATCGGGCCTGAAGCTTTCTTT
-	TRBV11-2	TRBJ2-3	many	CASSLELIDTQYF	TGTGCCAGCAGCTTAGAATTAATCGATACGCAGTATTTT
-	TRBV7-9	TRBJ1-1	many	CASSLGSGPEAFF	TGTGCCAGCAGCTTAGGATCGGGACCCGAAGCTTTCTTT
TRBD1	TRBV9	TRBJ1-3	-	CASSLRTGYSGNTIYF	TGTGCCAGCAGCCTCCGGACAGGTTACTCTGGAAACACCATATATTTT
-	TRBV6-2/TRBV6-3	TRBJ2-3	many	CASSARDVGTDTQYF	TGTGCCAGCAGTGCCCGGGACGTTGGGACAGATACGCAGTATTTT
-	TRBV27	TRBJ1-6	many	CASSFVNSPLHF	TGTGCCAGCAGTTTCGTGAATTCACCCCTCCACTTT
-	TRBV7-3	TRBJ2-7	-	CANSSPPLAEQYF	TGTGCCAACAGCTCTCCTCCGTTGGCCGAGCAGTACTTC
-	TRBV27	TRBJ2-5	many	CASRQGNQETQYF	TGTGCCAGCAGACAGGGTAACCAAGAGACCCAGTACTTC
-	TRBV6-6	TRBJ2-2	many	CASSYTSGELFF	TGTGCCAGCAGTTACACCTCCGGGGAGCTGTTTTTT
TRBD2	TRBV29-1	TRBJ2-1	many	CSALGTSGNNEQFF	TGCAGCGCCCTGGGGACTAGCGGTAACAATGAGCAGTTCTTC
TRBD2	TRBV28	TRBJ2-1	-	CANSLLAGGPGGSYNEQFF	TGTGCCAACAGTTTATTAGCGGGAGGGCCGGGAGGGTCCTACAATGAGCAGTTCTTC
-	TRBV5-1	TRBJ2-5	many	CASSLAGSREETQYF	TGCGCCAGCAGCTTGGCAGGTTCCAGGGAAGAGACCCAGTACTTC
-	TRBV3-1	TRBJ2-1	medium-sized	CASSQAAGGRSSYNEQFF	TGTGCCAGCAGCCAAGCCGCAGGCGGGCGGAGCTCCTACAATGAGCAGTTCTTC
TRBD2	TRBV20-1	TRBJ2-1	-	CSAYAGVVYNEQFF	TGCAGTGCTTATGCGGGGGTAGTCTACAATGAGCAGTTCTTC
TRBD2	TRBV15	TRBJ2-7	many	CATSRLEAGGSGEQYF	TGTGCCACCAGCAGACTCGAAGCGGGAGGGTCAGGCGAGCAGTACTTC
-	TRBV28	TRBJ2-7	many	CASSPPGVSYEQYF	TGTGCCAGCAGTCCTCCGGGGGTTTCCTACGAGCAGTACTTC
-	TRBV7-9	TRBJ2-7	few	CASSQLGGRTYEQYF	TGTGCCAGCAGCCAACTAGGGGGTAGGACCTACGAGCAGTACTTC
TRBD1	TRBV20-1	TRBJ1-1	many	CSARVGQGDTEAFF	TGCAGTGCTAGGGTTGGGCAGGGGGACACTGAAGCTTTCTTT
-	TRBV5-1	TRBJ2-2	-	CASSFDPATGELFF	TGCGCCAGCAGCTTCGACCCGGCTACCGGGGAGCTGTTTTTT
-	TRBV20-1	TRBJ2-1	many	CSARALGGLTNEQFF	TGCAGTGCTAGAGCCTTAGGGGGACTTACCAATGAGCAGTTCTTC
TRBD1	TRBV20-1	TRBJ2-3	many	CSASWDQGAADTQYF	TGCAGTGCTTCCTGGGACCAGGGGGCCGCAGATACGCAGTATTTT
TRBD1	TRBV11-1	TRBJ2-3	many	CASSFRTGGADTQYF	TGTGCCAGCAGCTTCCGGACAGGGGGCGCGGATACGCAGTATTTT
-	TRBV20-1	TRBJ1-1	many	CSASRMVSTEAFF	TGCAGTGCTTCAAGGATGGTCAGCACTGAAGCTTTCTTT
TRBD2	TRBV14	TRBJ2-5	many	CASSQELGLAGVETQYF	TGTGCCAGCAGCCAAGAACTCGGACTAGCGGGAGTGGAGACCCAGTACTTC
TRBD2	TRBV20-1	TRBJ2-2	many	CSARPSGRPTGELFF	TGCAGTGCTAGACCTAGCGGGAGACCTACCGGGGAGCTGTTTTTT
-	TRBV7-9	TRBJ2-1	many	CASSLDYQSSYNEQFF	TGTGCCAGCAGCTTAGATTACCAGAGCTCCTACAATGAGCAGTTCTTC
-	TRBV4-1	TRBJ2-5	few	CASSQAINPGAGETQYF	TGCGCCAGCAGCCAAGCTATAAACCCCGGGGCCGGAGAGACCCAATACTTC
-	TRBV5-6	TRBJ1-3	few	CASSVGTRHGNTIYF	TGTGCCAGCAGCGTCGGGACCCGGCATGGAAACACCATATATTTT
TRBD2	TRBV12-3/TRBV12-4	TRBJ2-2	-	CASSSSGRDTGELSF	TGTGCCAGCAGTTCTAGCGGGAGAGACACCGGGGAGCTGTCTTTT
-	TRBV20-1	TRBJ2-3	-	CSATSPGRGTDTQYF	TGCAGTGCCACATCCCCAGGACGGGGCACAGATACGCAGTATTTT
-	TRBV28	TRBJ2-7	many	CASSFGNYEQYF	TGTGCCAGCAGTTTTGGGAACTACGAGCAGTACTTC
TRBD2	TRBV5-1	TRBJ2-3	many	CASSSGLAGITDTQYF	TGCGCCAGCAGCTCAGGACTAGCGGGGATCACAGATACGCAGTATTTT
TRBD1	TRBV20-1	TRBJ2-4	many	CSASEGAANIQYF	TGCAGTGCTAGCGAGGGGGCTGCAAACATTCAGTACTTC
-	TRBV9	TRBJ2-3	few	CASSVVGSSDTQYF	TGTGCCAGCAGCGTAGTCGGCAGCTCAGATACGCAGTATTTT
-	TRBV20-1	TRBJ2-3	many	CSARAMGHLLNTQYF	TGCAGTGCTAGAGCCATGGGACACCTGCTGAATACGCAGTATTTT
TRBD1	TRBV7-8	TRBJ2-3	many	CASSLGTGALDTQYF	TGTGCCAGCAGCCTCGGGACAGGAGCCCTAGATACGCAGTATTTT
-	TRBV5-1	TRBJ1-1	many	CASSRSGGDTEAFF	TGCGCCAGCAGCCGTTCCGGGGGAGACACTGAAGCTTTCTTT
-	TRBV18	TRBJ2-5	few	CASSPRRAVRETQYF	TGTGCCAGCTCACCAAGACGGGCAGTGAGAGAGACCCAGTACTTC
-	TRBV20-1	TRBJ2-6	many	CSARQGNSGANVLTF	TGCAGTGCTAGACAGGGGAACTCTGGGGCCAACGTCCTGACTTTC
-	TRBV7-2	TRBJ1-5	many	CASSPSRGSYSNQPQHF	TGTGCCAGCAGCCCCAGCAGGGGTTCTTATAGCAATCAGCCCCAGCATTTT
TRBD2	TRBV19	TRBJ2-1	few	CASTGGGAGGESYNEQFF	TGTGCCAGTACGGGGGGAGGAGCGGGAGGGGAATCCTACAATGAGCAGTTCTTC
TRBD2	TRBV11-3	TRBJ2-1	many	CASSFVGTSGRHEQFF	TGTGCCAGCAGCTTCGTCGGGACTAGCGGGAGGCATGAGCAGTTCTTC
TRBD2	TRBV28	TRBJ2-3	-	CASSLGAGLTDTQYF	TGTGCCAGCAGTTTAGGAGCGGGGCTCACAGATACGCAGTATTTT
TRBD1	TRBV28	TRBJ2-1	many	CASSTGAISSYNEQFF	TGTGCCAGCAGTACAGGGGCCATAAGCTCCTACAATGAGCAGTTCTTC
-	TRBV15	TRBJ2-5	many	CATSRQREETQYF	TGTGCCACCAGCAGGCAGAGGGAAGAGACCCAGTACTTC
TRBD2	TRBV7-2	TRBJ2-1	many	CASSLNWAGGRYNEQFF	TGTGCCAGCAGCTTAAATTGGGCGGGAGGCCGATACAATGAGCAGTTCTTC
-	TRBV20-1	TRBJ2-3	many	CSATFGTLTKLDTQYF	TGCAGTGCTACATTCGGGACTCTCACGAAATTAGATACGCAGTATTTT
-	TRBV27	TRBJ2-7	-	CASSLKSQSSYEQYF	TGTGCCAGCAGTTTAAAGTCACAGAGCTCCTACGAGCAGTACTTC
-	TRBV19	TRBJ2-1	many	CASSIEGSSYNEQFF	TGTGCCAGTAGTATTGAGGGCAGCTCCTACAATGAGCAGTTCTTC
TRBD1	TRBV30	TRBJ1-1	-	CAWSRDSKNTVAFF	TGTGCCTGGAGTAGGGACAGCAAAAACACTGTAGCTTTCTTT
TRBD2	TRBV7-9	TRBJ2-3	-	CASSLGWTGTSGRTDTQYF	TGTGCCAGCAGCTTAGGGTGGACCGGGACTAGCGGTCGCACAGATACGCAGTATTTT
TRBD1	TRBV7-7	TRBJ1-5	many	CASSLIDRDGNQPQHF	TGTGCTAGCAGCCTCATCGACAGGGATGGCAATCAGCCCCAGCATTTT
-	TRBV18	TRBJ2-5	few	CASSPPAEETQYF	TGTGCCAGCTCACCACCAGCAGAAGAGACCCAGTACTTC
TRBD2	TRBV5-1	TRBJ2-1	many	CASGGGGSYNEQFF	TGCGCCAGCGGAGGAGGCGGGAGTTACAATGAGCAGTTCTTC